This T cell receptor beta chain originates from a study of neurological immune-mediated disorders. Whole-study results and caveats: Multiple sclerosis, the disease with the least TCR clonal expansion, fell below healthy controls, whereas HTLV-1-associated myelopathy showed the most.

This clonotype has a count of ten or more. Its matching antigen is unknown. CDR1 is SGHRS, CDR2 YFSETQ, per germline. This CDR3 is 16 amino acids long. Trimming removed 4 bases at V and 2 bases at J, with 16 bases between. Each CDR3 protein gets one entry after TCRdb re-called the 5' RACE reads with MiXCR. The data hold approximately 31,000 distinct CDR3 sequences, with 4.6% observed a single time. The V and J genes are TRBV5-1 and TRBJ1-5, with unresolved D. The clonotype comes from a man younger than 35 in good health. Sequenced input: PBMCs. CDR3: CASSPTGIDGNQPQHF. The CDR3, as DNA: TGCGCCAGCAGCCCAACGGGAATAGATGGCAATCAGCCCCAGCATTTT.